Reported below is one TCR beta chain. The data derive from a study of blood T cell repertoires in COVID-19. The CDR3 is 15 residues long. Trimming took off 1 base at V and 1 base at J, with 10 bases between the two ends. Germline V gives CDR1 SGHAT, CDR2 FQNNGV. TCRdb keeps only in-frame clones here, not all; method: immunoSEQ multiplex PCR. The sample holds approximately 57,000 clones, approximately 82% seen once. The gene calls are TRBV11-2 and TRBJ1-1, with D maybe TRBD1 (5 bases). This sequence was found in a woman of 80 years or more with acute or convalescent COVID-19. Material for sequencing was peripheral blood. The CDR3 DNA reads as TGTGCCAGCAGCTTAGGTGGGGCCGGGAACACTGAAGCTTTCTTT. It specifies CASSLGGAGNTEAFF.